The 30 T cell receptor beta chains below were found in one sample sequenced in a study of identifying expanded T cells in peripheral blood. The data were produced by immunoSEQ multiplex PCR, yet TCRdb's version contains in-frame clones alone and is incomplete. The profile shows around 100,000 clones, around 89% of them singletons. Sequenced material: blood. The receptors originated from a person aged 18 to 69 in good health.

This CDR3 is CASKGSASGSYEQYF. The DNA for the CDR3 is TGTGCCAGTAAGGGATCGGCTAGCGGATCCTACGAGCAGTACTTC. The rearrangement joins TRBV19 to TRBJ2-7; 7 nucleotides line up with TRBD2. Trimming took 7 bases from V and 1 from J; bases not matched to a gene: 10. The germline CDR1 and CDR2 sequences are LNHDA and SQIVND (reference sequence). CDR3 length: 15 residues.

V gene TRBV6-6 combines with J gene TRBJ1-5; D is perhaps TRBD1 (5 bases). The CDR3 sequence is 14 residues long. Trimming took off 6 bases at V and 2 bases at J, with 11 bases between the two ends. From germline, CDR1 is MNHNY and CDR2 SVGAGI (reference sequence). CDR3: CASSPGRGNQPQHF. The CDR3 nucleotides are TGTGCCAGCAGCCCCGGCAGGGGCAATCAGCCCCAGCATTTT.

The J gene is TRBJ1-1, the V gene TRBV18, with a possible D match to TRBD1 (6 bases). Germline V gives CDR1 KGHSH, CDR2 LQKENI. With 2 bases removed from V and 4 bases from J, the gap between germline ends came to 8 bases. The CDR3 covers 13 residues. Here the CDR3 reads CASSPSRGTEAFF. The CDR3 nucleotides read TGTGCCAGCTCACCATCCAGGGGCACTGAAGCTTTCTTT.

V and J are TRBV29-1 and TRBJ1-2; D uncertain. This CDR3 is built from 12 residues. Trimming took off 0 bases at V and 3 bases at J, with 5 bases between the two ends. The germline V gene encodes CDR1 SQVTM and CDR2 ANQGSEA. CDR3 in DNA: TGCAGCGTTGAAGAGAGGGACTATGGCTACACCTTC. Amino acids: CSVEERDYGYTF. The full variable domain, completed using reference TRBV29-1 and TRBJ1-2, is SAVISQKPSRDICQRGTSLTIQCQVDSQVTMMFWYRQQPGQSLTLIATANQGSEATYESGFVIDKFPISRPNLTFSTLTVSNMSPEDSSIYLCSVEERDYGYTFGSGTRLTVV.

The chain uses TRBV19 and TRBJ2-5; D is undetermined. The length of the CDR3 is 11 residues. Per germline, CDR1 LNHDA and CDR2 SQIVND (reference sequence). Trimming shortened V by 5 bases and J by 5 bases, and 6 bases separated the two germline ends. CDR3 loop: CASSLGETQYF. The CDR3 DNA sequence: TGTGCCAGTAGTCTGGGGGAGACCCAGTACTTC.

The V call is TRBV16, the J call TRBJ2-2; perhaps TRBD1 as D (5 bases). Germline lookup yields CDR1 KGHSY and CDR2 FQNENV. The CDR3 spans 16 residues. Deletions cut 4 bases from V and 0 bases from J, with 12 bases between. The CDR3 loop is CASSPFDSPNTGELFF. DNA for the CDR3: TGTGCCAGCAGCCCCTTCGACAGCCCGAACACCGGGGAGCTGTTTTTT.

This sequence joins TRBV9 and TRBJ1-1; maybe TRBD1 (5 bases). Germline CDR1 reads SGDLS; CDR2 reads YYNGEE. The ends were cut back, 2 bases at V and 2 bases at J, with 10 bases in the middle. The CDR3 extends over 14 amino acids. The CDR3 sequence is CASSVGQGNTEAFF. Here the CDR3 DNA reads TGTGCCAGCAGCGTCGGCCAGGGAAACACTGAAGCTTTCTTT.

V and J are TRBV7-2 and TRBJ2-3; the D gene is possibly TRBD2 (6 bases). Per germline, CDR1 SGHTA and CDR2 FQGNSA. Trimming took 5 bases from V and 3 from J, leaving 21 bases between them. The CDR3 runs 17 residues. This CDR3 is CASSPSRPGVGTDTQYF. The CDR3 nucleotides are TGTGCCAGCAGCCCCAGTAGGCCGGGAGTCGGTACAGATACGCAGTATTTT.

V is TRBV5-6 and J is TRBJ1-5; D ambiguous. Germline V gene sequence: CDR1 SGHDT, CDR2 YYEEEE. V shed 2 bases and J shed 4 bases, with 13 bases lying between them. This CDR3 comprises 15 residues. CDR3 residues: CASSLWVARNQPQHF. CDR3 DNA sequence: TGTGCCAGCAGCTTATGGGTCGCGAGGAATCAGCCCCAGCATTTT.

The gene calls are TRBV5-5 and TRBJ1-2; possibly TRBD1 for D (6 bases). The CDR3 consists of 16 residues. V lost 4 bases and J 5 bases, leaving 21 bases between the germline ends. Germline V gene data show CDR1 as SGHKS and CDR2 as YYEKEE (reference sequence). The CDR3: CASSPMGRGNSYGYTF. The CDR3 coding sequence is TGTGCCAGCAGCCCCATGGGCAGGGGAAATAGTTATGGCTACACCTTC. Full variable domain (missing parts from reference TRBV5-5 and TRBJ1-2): DAGVTQSPTHLIKTRGQQVTLRCSPISGHKSVSWYQQVLGQGPQFIFQYYEKEERGRGNFPDRFSARQFPNYSSELNVNALLLGDSALYLCASSPMGRGNSYGYTFGSGTRLTVV.

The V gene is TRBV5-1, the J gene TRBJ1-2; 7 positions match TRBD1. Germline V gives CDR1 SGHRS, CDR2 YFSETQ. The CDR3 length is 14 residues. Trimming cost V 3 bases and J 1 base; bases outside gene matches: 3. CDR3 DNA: TGCGCCAGCAGCTCCGGGACAGTTAACTATGGCTACACCTTC. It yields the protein CASSSGTVNYGYTF.

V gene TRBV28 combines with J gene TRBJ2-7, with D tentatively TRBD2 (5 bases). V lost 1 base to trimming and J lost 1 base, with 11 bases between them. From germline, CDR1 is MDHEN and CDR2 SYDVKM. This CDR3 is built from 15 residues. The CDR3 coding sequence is TGTGCCAGCAGTTTATTGGGAGACTTATCCTACGAGCAGTACTTC. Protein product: CASSLLGDLSYEQYF.

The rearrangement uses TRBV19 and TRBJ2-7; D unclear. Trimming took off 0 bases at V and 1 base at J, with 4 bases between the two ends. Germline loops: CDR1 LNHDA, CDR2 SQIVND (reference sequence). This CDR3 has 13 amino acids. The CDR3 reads CASSIDNSYEQYF. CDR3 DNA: TGTGCCAGTAGTATAGATAATTCCTACGAGCAGTACTTC.

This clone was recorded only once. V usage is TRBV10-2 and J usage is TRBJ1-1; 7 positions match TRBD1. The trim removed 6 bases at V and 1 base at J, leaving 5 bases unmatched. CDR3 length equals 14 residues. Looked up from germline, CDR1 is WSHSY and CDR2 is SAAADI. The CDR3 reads CASSTNRGNTEAFF. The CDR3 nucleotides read TGCGCCAGCAGCACAAACAGGGGGAACACTGAAGCTTTCTTT.

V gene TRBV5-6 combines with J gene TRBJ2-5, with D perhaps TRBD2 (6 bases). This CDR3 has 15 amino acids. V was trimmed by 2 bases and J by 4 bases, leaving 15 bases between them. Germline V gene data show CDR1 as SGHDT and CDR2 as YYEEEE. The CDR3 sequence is CASSFRSGRGETQYF. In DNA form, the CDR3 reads TGTGCCAGCAGCTTTAGGTCCGGGAGAGGAGAGACCCAGTACTTC.

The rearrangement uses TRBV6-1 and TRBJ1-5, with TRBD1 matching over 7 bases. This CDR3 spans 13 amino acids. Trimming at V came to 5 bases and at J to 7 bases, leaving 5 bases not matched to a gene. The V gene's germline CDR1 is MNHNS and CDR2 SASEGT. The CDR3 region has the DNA TGTGCCAGCAGTCAGGGGGACAGACAGCCCCAGCATTTT. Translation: CASSQGDRQPQHF.

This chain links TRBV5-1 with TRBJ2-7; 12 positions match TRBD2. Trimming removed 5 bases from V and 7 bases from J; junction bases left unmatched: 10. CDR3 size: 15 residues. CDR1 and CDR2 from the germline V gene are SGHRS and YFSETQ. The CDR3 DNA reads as TGCGCCAGCAGGCCGGAGCTAGCGGGAGGGCGGGAGCAGTACTTC. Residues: CASRPELAGGREQYF.

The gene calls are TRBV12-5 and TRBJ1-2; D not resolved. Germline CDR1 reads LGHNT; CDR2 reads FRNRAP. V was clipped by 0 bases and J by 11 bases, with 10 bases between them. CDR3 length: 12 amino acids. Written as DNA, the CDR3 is TGTGCTAGTGGTTTGGTATCCGGGCTTTACACCTTC. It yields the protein CASGLVSGLYTF.

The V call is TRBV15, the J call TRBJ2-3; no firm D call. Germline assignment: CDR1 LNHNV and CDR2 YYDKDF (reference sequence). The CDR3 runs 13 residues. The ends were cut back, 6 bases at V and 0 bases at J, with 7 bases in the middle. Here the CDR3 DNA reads TGTGCCACCAGTCCCCCTAGCACAGATACGCAGTATTTT. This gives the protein CATSPPSTDTQYF. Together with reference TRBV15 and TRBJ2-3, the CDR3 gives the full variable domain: DAMVIQNPRYQVTQFGKPVTLSCSQTLNHNVMYWYQQKSSQAPKLLFHYYDKDFNNEADTPDNFQSRRPNTSFCFLDIRSPGLGDTAMYLCATSPPSTDTQYFGPGTRLTVL.

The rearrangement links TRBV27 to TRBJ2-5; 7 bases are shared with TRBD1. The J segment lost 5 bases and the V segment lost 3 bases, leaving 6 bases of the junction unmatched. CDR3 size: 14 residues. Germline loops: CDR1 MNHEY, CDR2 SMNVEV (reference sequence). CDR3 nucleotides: TGTGCCAGCAGTTTGGGGACAGCAGGGGAGACCCAGTACTTC. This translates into CASSLGTAGETQYF.

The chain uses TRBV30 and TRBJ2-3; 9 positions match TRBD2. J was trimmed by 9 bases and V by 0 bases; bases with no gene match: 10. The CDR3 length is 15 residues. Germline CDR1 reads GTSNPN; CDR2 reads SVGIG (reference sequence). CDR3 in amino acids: CAWSVGLAGKSTQYF. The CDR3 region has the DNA TGTGCCTGGAGTGTCGGCCTAGCGGGGAAGAGCACGCAGTATTTT. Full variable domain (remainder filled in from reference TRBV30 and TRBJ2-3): SQTIHQWPATLVQPVGSPLSLECTVEGTSNPNLYWYRQAAGRGLQLLFYSVGIGQISSEVPQNLSASRPQDRQFILSSKKLLLSDSGFYLCAWSVGLAGKSTQYFGPGTRLTVL.

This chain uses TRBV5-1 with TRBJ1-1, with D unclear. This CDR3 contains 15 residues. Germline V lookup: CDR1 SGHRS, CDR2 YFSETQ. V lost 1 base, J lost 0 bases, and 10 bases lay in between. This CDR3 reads CASSLLGSVNTEAFF. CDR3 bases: TGCGCCAGCAGCTTGTTAGGCAGTGTGAACACTGAAGCTTTCTTT.

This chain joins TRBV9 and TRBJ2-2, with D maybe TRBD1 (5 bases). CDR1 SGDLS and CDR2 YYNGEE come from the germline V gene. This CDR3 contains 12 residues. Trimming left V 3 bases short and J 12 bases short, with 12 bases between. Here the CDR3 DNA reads TGTGCCAGCAGCGACTCGACAGTTAAGCTGTTTTTT. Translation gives CASSDSTVKLFF.

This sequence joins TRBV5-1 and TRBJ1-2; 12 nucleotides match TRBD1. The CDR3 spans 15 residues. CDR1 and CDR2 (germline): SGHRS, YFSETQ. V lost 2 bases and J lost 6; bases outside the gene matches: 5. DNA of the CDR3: TGCGCCAGCAGCTTCCTGGGACAGGGGGCGGATGGCTACACCTTC. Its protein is CASSFLGQGADGYTF.

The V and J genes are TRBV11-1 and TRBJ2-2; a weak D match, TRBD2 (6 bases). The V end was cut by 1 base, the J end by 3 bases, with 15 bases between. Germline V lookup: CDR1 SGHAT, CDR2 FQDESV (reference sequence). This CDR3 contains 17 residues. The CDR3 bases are TGTGCCAGCAGCTTAGGTGGTAGCCCGGGGGACACCGGGGAGCTGTTTTTT. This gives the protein CASSLGGSPGDTGELFF.

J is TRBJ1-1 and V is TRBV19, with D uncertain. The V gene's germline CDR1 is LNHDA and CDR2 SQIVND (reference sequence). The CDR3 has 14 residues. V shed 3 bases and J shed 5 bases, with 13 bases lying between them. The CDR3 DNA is TGTGCCAGTAGTATTCAGGCAGGTGGGACTGAAGCTTTCTTT. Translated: CASSIQAGGTEAFF.

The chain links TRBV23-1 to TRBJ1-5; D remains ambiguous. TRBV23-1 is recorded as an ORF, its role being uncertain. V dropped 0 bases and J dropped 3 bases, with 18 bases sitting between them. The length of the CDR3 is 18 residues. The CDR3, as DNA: TGCGCCAGCAGTCAATCGGAGAGGAAATCGGGGATCAATCAGCCCCAGCATTTT. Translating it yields CASSQSERKSGINQPQHF.

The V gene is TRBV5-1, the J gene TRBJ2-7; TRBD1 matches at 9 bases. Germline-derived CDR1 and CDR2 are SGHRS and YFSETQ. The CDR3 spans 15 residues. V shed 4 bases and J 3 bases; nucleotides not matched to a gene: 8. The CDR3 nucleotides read TGCGCCAGCAGCGCGGGGACAGGGTTCGTCTACGAGCAGTACTTC. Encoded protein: CASSAGTGFVYEQYF.

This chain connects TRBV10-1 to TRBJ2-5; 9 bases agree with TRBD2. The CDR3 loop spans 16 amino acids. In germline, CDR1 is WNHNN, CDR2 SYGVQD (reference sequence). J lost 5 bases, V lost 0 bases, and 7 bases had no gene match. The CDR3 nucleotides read TGCGCCAGCAGTGAGTCGCTGGGTAGCGGGAGTGAGACCCAGTACTTC. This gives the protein CASSESLGSGSETQYF.

CDR3 bases: TGTGCCAGCAGCTTTCAGGGCAGGGATGAGCAGTTCTTC. Translating gives CASSFQGRDEQFF. This chain uses TRBV7-2 with TRBJ2-1, with D maybe TRBD1 (5 bases). Trimming took 3 bases from V and 8 from J, leaving 11 bases between them. The CDR3 spans 13 residues. Germline V lookup: CDR1 SGHTA, CDR2 FQGNSA.